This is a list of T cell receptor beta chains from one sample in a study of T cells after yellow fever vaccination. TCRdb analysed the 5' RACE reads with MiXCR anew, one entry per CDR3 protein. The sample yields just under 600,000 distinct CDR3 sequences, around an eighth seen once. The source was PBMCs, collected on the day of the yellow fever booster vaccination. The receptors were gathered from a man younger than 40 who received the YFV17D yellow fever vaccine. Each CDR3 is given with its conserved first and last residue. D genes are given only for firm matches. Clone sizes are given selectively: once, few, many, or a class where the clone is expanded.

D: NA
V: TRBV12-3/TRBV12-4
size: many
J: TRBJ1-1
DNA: TGTGCCAGCACCCGGGGGGGAGTGGATTTCTTT
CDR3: CASTRGGVDFF

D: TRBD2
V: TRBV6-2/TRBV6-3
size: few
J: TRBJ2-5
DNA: TGTGCCAGCAGTAAGGGAACTAGCGGGAGGTGGTCGGAGGAGACCCAGTACTTC
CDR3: CASSKGTSGRWSEETQYF

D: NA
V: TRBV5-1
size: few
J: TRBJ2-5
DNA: TGCGCCAGCAGTTTAGGGCCCATTTTGTACCAAGAGACCCAGTACTTC
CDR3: CASSLGPILYQETQYF

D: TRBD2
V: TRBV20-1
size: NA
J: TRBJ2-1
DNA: TGCAGTGCCCGTAGCGGGGGCTTTTACAATGAGCAGTTCTTC
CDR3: CSARSGGFYNEQFF

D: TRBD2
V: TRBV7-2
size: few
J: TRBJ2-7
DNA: TGTGCCAGCAGCTTATCCGGGACTAGCGGCTCCTACGAGCAGTACTTC
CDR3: CASSLSGTSGSYEQYF

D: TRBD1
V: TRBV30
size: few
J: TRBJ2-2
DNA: TGTGCCTGGTCCCACAGGGGATACACCGGGGAGCTGTTTTTT
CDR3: CAWSHRGYTGELFF

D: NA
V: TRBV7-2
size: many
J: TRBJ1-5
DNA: TGTGCCAGCAGCTTAGTATCAGGGCACAATCAGCCCCAGCATTTT
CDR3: CASSLVSGHNQPQHF

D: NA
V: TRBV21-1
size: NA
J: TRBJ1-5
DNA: TGTGCCAGCAGCAAGGACCCGGTATTTCTTAATCAGCCCCAGCATTTT
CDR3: CASSKDPVFLNQPQHF

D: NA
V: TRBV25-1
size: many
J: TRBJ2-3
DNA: TGTGCCAGCCGCACGACAGATACGCAGTATTTT
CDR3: CASRTTDTQYF

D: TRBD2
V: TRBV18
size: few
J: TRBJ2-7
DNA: TGTGCCAGCTCACCACAATTTAGCGGGACTACCCAGCAGTACTTC
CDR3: CASSPQFSGTTQQYF

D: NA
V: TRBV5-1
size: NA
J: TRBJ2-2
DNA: TGCGCCAGCAGCCCGACGGTGAACGGGGAGCTGTTTTTT
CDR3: CASSPTVNGELFF

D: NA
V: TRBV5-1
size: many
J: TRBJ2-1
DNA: TGCGCCAGCAGCTGGACTGGTGACGGGAGTAGCTATGAGCAGTTCTTC
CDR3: CASSWTGDGSSYEQFF

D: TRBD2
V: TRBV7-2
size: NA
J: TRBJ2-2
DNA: TGTGCCAGCACCAGCGGGAGGGTGGCCGGGGAGCTGTTTTTT
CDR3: CASTSGRVAGELFF

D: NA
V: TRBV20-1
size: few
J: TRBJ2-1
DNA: TGCAGTGCCCTACAGCGCCGATTCCTCCATGAGCAGTTCTTC
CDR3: CSALQRRFLHEQFF

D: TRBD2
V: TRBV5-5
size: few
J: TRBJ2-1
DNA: TGTGCCAGCAGCTTGGCAACGACTAGCAACAATGAGCAGTTCTTC
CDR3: CASSLATTSNNEQFF

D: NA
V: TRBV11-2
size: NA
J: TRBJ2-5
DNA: TGTGCCAGCAGCTTAGAAGGCAGGGATCAAGAGACCCAGTACTTC
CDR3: CASSLEGRDQETQYF